A single sample gave rise to the 20 T cell receptor beta chains below, sequenced in a study of tissue T cells after allogeneic stem cell transplantation. Sequenced by immunoSEQ multiplex PCR; TCRdb stores in-frame clones only, minus some. This table holds more than 7,500 clones, more than 50% found once. Here the sequenced sample was tissue from the jejunum, taken at autopsy. The source of these receptors is a female donor older than 55 with lung cancer.

This clone occurred a few times. The junction does not match germline at one end; this may be a read error. The chain is built from TRBV7-7 and TRBJ2-2, with 8 nucleotides matching TRBD2. The CDR3 contains 15 residues. Germline CDR1 SSHAT, CDR2 FNYEAQ (reference sequence). In DNA form, the CDR3 reads TGTGCTAGCAGCGCGCTAGCGGGGAACACCGGGGAGCTGTTTTTT. This encodes CASSALAGNTGELFF.

The chain links TRBV12-3 or TRBV12-4 to TRBJ2-5; D possibly corresponds to TRBD2 (7 bases). This CDR3 has 13 residues. V lost 6 bases to trimming and J lost 7 bases, with 15 bases between them. CDR3 region: CASRRQRGGTQYF. As DNA, the CDR3 is TGTGCCAGCAGACGCCAAAGGGGGGGGACCCAGTACTTC.

The chain is built from TRBV2 and TRBJ2-5; 9 bases are a match to TRBD2. This CDR3 contains 20 residues. The junction had 17 bases not matched to a gene; V was cut back by 2 bases and J by 1 base. From germline, CDR1 is SNHLY and CDR2 FYNNEI. The CDR3 loop reads CASSENVGASGMLPQETQYF. The CDR3 DNA sequence: TGTGCCAGCAGTGAAAATGTAGGGGCTAGCGGGATGCTCCCCCAAGAGACCCAGTACTTC.

A single count supports this clone. This chain joins TRBV3-1 (or the pseudogene TRBV3-2) and TRBJ2-3, with a tentative D call TRBD2 (6 bases). V was clipped by 4 bases and J by 2 bases, with 13 bases between them. Looked up from germline, CDR1 is LGHDT and CDR2 is YNNKEL (reference sequence). This CDR3 comprises 15 residues. The CDR3 DNA reads TGTGCCAGCAGCCCCCCCCGGGACTTCACAGATACGCAGTATTTT. This gives the protein CASSPPRDFTDTQYF.

This rearrangement joins TRBV6-2 or TRBV6-3 to TRBJ2-6; D may be TRBD2 (7 bases). Trimming pared 2 bases from V and 0 bases from J, leaving 11 bases between. The CDR3 runs to 17 residues. Germline loops: CDR1 MNHEY, CDR2 SVGEGT. The DNA of the CDR3 is TGTGCCAGCAGTTACGCGGGGGCCCTCTCTGGGGCCAACGTCCTGACTTTC. Encoded protein: CASSYAGALSGANVLTF.

This rearrangement joins TRBV7-9 to TRBJ2-3; D possibly corresponds to TRBD2 (6 bases). The CDR3 loop spans 14 amino acids. Germline values: CDR1 SEHNR, CDR2 FQNEAQ (reference sequence). V was pared by 5 bases and J by 2 bases, with 11 bases between. The CDR3 DNA reads as TGTGCCAGCAGCATCGGGGGAGACACAGATACGCAGTATTTT. Translating gives CASSIGGDTDTQYF.

This chain joins TRBV7-2 and TRBJ2-5, with no clear D. CDR3 length: 14 residues. Per the germline V gene, CDR1 is SGHTA and CDR2 is FQGNSA. The V end was cut by 2 bases, the J end by 1 base, with 8 bases between. The CDR3 DNA reads TGTGCCAGCAGCTTATCCGGATCCCAAGAGACCCAGTACTTC. Protein sequence: CASSLSGSQETQYF.

The rearrangement joins TRBV19 to TRBJ1-3, with a weak D call TRBD1 (6 bases). This CDR3 has 18 residues. The V end was cut by 1 base, the J end by 1 base, with 17 bases between. Germline values: CDR1 LNHDA, CDR2 SQIVND (reference sequence). The CDR3 bases are TGTGCCAGTAGTATAGTACACGAGTGGGGGGCATCTGGAAACACCATATATTTT. This gives the protein CASSIVHEWGASGNTIYF.

This clone is medium-sized within its sample. Here the CDR3 reads CASSFRRYSTDTQYF. CDR3 bases: TGTGCCAGCAGCTTTCGGAGGTATAGCACAGATACGCAGTATTTT. This chain links TRBV11-3 with TRBJ2-3, with a weak D call TRBD2 (5 bases). Germline V gives CDR1 SGHNT, CDR2 YENEEA. V was shortened by 3 bases and J by 0 bases, with 10 bases between the two germline ends. The CDR3 length is 15 residues.

The genes are TRBV6-5 and TRBJ2-7, with D possibly TRBD2 on 6 matching bases. CDR1 and CDR2 (germline): MNHEY, SVGAGI. The V gene lost 4 bases and the J gene lost 2 bases, with 12 bases spanning the gap. The CDR3 extends over 14 amino acids. CDR3 DNA: TGTGCCAGCAGTTCCGGGACTCCTCCCTACGAGCAGTACTTC. Its translation is CASSSGTPPYEQYF.

The V gene is TRBV6-5, the J gene TRBJ2-1; no reliable D call. Trimming stripped 0 bases from V and 8 bases from J, with 2 bases between. The CDR3 extends over 11 amino acids. Germline loops: CDR1 MNHEY, CDR2 SVGAGI. The CDR3 DNA reads as TGTGCCAGCAGTTACTCGGATGAGCAGTTCTTC. It is translated as CASSYSDEQFF.

This chain joins TRBV5-1 and TRBJ2-1, with D possibly matching TRBD2 (6 bases). V lost 2 bases to trimming and J lost 2 bases, with 11 bases between them. The CDR3 sequence is 15 residues long. In germline, CDR1 is SGHRS, CDR2 YFSETQ. CDR3 protein: CASSFLSGPYNEQFF. CDR3 in DNA: TGCGCCAGCAGCTTCCTTAGCGGCCCCTACAATGAGCAGTTCTTC.

The rearrangement links TRBV5-1 to TRBJ1-5; D gene unclear. The V end lost 0 bases, the J end lost 15 bases, and 10 bases lay between the germline ends. Per the germline V gene, CDR1 is SGHRS and CDR2 is YFSETQ. This CDR3 has 11 residues. The CDR3 loop is CASSLVGSWHF. The DNA for the CDR3 is TGCGCCAGCAGCTTGGTAGGCTCATGGCATTTT.

This rearrangement joins TRBV5-1 to TRBJ2-1, with 11 bases aligning to TRBD2. Germline values: CDR1 SGHRS, CDR2 YFSETQ. With V trimmed by 6 bases and J by 6 bases, 17 bases remained unmatched. This CDR3 spans 18 amino acids. CDR3 loop: CASIQGTSGSVGSNEQFF. Here the CDR3 DNA reads TGCGCCAGCATTCAAGGAACTAGCGGGAGCGTCGGCTCCAATGAGCAGTTCTTC. Together with reference TRBV5-1 and TRBJ2-1, the CDR3 gives the full variable domain: KAGVTQTPRYLIKTRGQQVTLSCSPISGHRSVSWYQQTPGQGLQFLFEYFSETQRNKGNFPGRFSGRQFSNSRSEMNVSTLELGDSALYLCASIQGTSGSVGSNEQFFGPGTRLTVL.

This clone is medium-sized (0.01 to 0.1%). CDR3 nucleotides: TGTGCCAGTCCCAGTGGGTTCGACGGGACCAATCAGCCCCAGCATTTT. Its protein product is CASPSGFDGTNQPQHF. The genes are TRBV19 and TRBJ1-5, with D tentatively TRBD1 (5 bases). In germline, CDR1 is LNHDA, CDR2 SQIVND (reference sequence). The length of the CDR3 is 16 residues. V lost 8 bases and J 3 bases, leaving 20 bases between the germline ends.

This clone was detected only a few times. The chain links TRBV27 to TRBJ2-4; D perhaps matches TRBD1 (6 bases). Germline CDR1 MNHEY, CDR2 SMNVEV (reference sequence). V lost 5 bases, J lost 2 bases, and 13 bases lay in between. This CDR3 has 15 amino acids. CDR3 coding DNA: TGTGCCAGCAGTCCAGGACAGCCCTCCAAAAACATTCAGTACTTC. Protein: CASSPGQPSKNIQYF.

V usage is TRBV7-9 and J usage is TRBJ2-1; TRBD2 matches 9 bases. CDR3 length: 17 amino acids. Per germline, CDR1 SEHNR and CDR2 FQNEAQ (reference sequence). Losses at the gene ends were 4 bases for V and 2 bases for J; bases not matched to a gene: 9. For the CDR3, the DNA is TGTGCCAGCAGCTCTCGGCGTTTAGCGGGGGCCTACAATGAGCAGTTCTTC. It yields the protein CASSSRRLAGAYNEQFF.

V usage is TRBV12-3 or TRBV12-4 and J usage is TRBJ2-7, with D unclear. Trimming removed 4 bases at V and 0 bases at J, with 7 bases between. This CDR3 has 13 residues. As DNA, the CDR3 is TGTGCCAGCAGTTCCGACTCCTCCTACGAGCAGTACTTC. It codes for CASSSDSSYEQYF.

The V gene is TRBV2, the J gene TRBJ2-7; tentatively, D is TRBD2 (6 bases). Trimming removed 7 bases from V and 0 bases from J, with 16 bases in between. Germline CDR1 is SNHLY and CDR2 is FYNNEI. CDR3 length equals 15 residues. The CDR3 region is CASMWRRGSSYEQYF. CDR3 nucleotides: TGTGCCAGCATGTGGAGGAGGGGCAGCTCCTACGAGCAGTACTTC.

Relative to its sample, this clone is large. The genes are TRBV3-1 (or the pseudogene TRBV3-2) and TRBJ1-3, with D uncertain. Germline V gene data show CDR1 as LGHDT and CDR2 as YNNKEL (reference sequence). Trimming left V 4 bases short and J 4 bases short, with 11 bases between. The length of the CDR3 is 14 residues. CDR3 residues: CASSPLRNGNTIYF. CDR3 sequence (DNA): TGTGCCAGCAGCCCTCTCAGAAACGGAAACACCATATATTTT.